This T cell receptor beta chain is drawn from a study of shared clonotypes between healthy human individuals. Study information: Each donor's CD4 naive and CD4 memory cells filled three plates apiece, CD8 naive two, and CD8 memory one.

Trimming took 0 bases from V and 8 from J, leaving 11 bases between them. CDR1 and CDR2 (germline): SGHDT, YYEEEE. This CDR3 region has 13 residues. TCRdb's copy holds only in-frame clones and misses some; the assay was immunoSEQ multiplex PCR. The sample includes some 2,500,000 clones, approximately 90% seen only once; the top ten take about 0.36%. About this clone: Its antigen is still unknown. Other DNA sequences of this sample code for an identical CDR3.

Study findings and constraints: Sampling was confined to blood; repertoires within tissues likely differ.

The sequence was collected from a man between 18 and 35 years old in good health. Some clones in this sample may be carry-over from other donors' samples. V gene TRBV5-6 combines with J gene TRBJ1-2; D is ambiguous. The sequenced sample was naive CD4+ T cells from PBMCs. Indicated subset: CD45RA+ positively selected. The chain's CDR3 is CASSLGRDYGYTF. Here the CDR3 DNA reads TGTGCCAGCAGCTTGGGGAGGGATTACGGCTACACCTTC. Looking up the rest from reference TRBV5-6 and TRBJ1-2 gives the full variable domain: DAGVTQSPTHLIKTRGQQVTLRCSPKSGHDTVSWYQQALGQGPQFIFQYYEEEERQRGNFPDRFSGHQFPNYSSELNVNALLLGDSALYLCASSLGRDYGYTFGSGTRLTVV.